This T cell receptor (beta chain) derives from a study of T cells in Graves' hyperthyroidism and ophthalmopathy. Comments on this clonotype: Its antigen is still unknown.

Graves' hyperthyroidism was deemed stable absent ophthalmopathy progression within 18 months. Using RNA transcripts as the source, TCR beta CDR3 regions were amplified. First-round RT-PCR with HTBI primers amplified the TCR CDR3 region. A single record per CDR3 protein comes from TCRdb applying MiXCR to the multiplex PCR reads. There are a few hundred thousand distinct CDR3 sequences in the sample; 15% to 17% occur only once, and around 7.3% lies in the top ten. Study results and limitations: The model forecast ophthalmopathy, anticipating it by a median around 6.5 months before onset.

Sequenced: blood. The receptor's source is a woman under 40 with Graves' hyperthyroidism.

Here the CDR3 DNA reads TGTGCCAGCAGCGTAGAGGAGCGGGAGGGAGTCTACGAGCAGTACTTC. This encodes CASSVEEREGVYEQYF. V and J are TRBV9 and TRBJ2-7; 10 bases fit TRBD2. From germline, CDR1 is SGDLS and CDR2 YYNGEE. The trim removed 0 bases at V and 3 bases at J, leaving 6 bases unmatched. The CDR3 is 16 residues long.